This passage covers 32 T cell receptor beta chains from one sample sequenced in a study of cytotoxic CD8 clonotypes in ibrutinib-treated CLL. TCRdb's copy holds only in-frame clones and misses some; the assay was immunoSEQ multiplex PCR. The sample yields tens of thousands of clones, approximately 70% seen once. The specimen was PBMCs, collected after 12 months of ibrutinib treatment. The receptors here all came from a human donor with chronic lymphocytic leukemia.

The chain recombines TRBV5-4 with TRBJ2-7; the match to TRBD2 covers 8 bases. The CDR3 has 13 amino acids. The V gene's germline CDR1 is SGHNT and CDR2 YYREEE (reference sequence). Trimming removed 5 bases from V and 6 bases from J; junction bases left unmatched: 7. In DNA, the CDR3 is TGTGCCAGCAGTTTAGCGGGGTTAGGCGAGCAGTACTTC. This codes for CASSLAGLGEQYF.

The rearrangement joins TRBV10-3 to TRBJ2-7; D not resolved. This CDR3 is built from 13 residues. Germline V gene lookup returns CDR1 ENHRY and CDR2 SYGVKD. With 4 bases removed from V and 1 base from J, the gap between germline ends came to 8 bases. The CDR3 DNA sequence: TGTGCCATCAGTGGTCCCACTTCCTACGAGCAGTACTTC. Amino acids: CAISGPTSYEQYF.

In its sample, this clone was seen a few times. The chain employs TRBV7-2 and TRBJ1-5; D perhaps matches TRBD1 (5 bases). The CDR3 extends over 15 amino acids. Germline loops: CDR1 SGHTA, CDR2 FQGNSA. Trimming left V 1 base short and J 6 bases short, with 13 bases between. The CDR3 DNA reads TGTGCCAGCAGCTTAGGAGACCTGAGGGGTCAGCCCCAGCATTTT. Protein product: CASSLGDLRGQPQHF. Variable domain in full (rest from reference TRBV7-2 and TRBJ1-5): GAGVSQSPSNKVTEKGKDVELRCDPISGHTALYWYRQSLGQGLEFLIYFQGNSAPDKSGLPSDRFSAERTGGSVSTLTIQRTQQEDSAVYLCASSLGDLRGQPQHFGDGTRLSIL.

V is TRBV28 and J is TRBJ2-6, with a tentative D call TRBD1 (7 bases). CDR3 length: 16 residues. CDR1 and CDR2 (germline): MDHEN, SYDVKM. V gave up 10 bases and J gave up 1 base, with 17 bases separating them. The CDR3 coding sequence is TGTGCCACCCCTTCGGAGGGGGCGTCTGGGGCCAACGTCCTGACTTTC. Amino acids: CATPSEGASGANVLTF.

The rearrangement uses TRBV15 and TRBJ2-4; D may correspond to TRBD1 or TRBD2 (5 bases each). The CDR3 is 17 amino acids. V was pared by 0 bases and J by 0 bases, with 12 bases between. Germline CDR1 is LNHNV and CDR2 is YYDKDF (reference sequence). Here the CDR3 DNA reads TGTGCCACCAGCAGAGATCGGGGCAGGATAGCCAAAAACATTCAGTACTTC. Amino acids: CATSRDRGRIAKNIQYF. Filled out from reference TRBV15 and TRBJ2-4, the complete variable domain reads DAMVIQNPRYQVTQFGKPVTLSCSQTLNHNVMYWYQQKSSQAPKLLFHYYDKDFNNEADTPDNFQSRRPNTSFCFLDIRSPGLGDTAMYLCATSRDRGRIAKNIQYFGAGTRLSVL.

The chain employs TRBV4-3 and TRBJ2-3; 8 bases match TRBD1. Germline values: CDR1 LGHNA, CDR2 YSLEER. V gave up 3 bases and J gave up 4 bases; unmatched junction bases: 6. CDR3 length equals 15 residues. CDR3 amino acids: CASSQADRGPDTQYF. In DNA, the CDR3 is TGCGCCAGCAGCCAGGCTGACAGGGGTCCAGATACGCAGTATTTT.

The rearrangement joins TRBV11-2 to TRBJ1-1, with D unclear. The V gene's germline CDR1 is SGHAT and CDR2 FQNNGV. There are 14 residues in the CDR3. V gave up 2 bases and J gave up 0 bases, with 7 bases separating them. CDR3 in amino acids: CASSLMGMNTEAFF. CDR3 coding DNA: TGTGCCAGCAGCTTAATGGGGATGAACACTGAAGCTTTCTTT. The variable domain in full, with the rest retrieved from reference TRBV11-2 and TRBJ1-1, is EAGVAQSPRYKIIEKRQSVAFWCNPISGHATLYWYQQILGQGPKLLIQFQNNGVVDDSQLPKDRFSAERLKGVDSTLKIQPAKLEDSAVYLCASSLMGMNTEAFFGQGTRLTVV.

V is TRBV7-6 and J is TRBJ2-3; 11 bases line up with TRBD2. The CDR3 is 16 amino acids. V was pared by 6 bases and J by 2 bases, with 7 bases of the junction left unmatched. The germline gives CDR1 SGHVS, CDR2 FNYEAQ. CDR3 loop: CASRLTSGAPTDTQYF. The CDR3 DNA sequence: TGTGCCAGCAGATTGACTAGCGGGGCGCCCACAGATACGCAGTATTTT.

The chain carries TRBV7-2 and TRBJ1-6, with 10 nucleotides matching TRBD1. Trimming cost V 3 bases and J 7 bases; bases outside gene matches: 6. Germline values: CDR1 SGHTA, CDR2 FQGNSA. This CDR3 has 16 amino acids. CDR3 protein: CASSLGQGSANSPLHF. The CDR3 nucleotides read TGTGCCAGCAGCTTGGGACAGGGGAGCGCCAATTCACCCCTCCACTTT. Combining the CDR3 with reference TRBV7-2 and TRBJ1-6 gives the whole variable domain GAGVSQSPSNKVTEKGKDVELRCDPISGHTALYWYRQSLGQGLEFLIYFQGNSAPDKSGLPSDRFSAERTGGSVSTLTIQRTQQEDSAVYLCASSLGQGSANSPLHFGNGTRLTVT.

The chain carries TRBV7-6 and TRBJ1-4; no clear D. Looked up from germline, CDR1 is SGHVS and CDR2 is FNYEAQ. The CDR3 covers 13 residues. Trimming cost V 3 bases and J 5 bases, with 7 bases left between them. Here the CDR3 reads CASSFRGNEKLFF. CDR3 nucleotides: TGTGCCAGCAGCTTCAGAGGCAATGAAAAACTGTTTTTT.

This clone was seen just once. The chain links TRBV18 to TRBJ1-2; 7 positions match TRBD1. This CDR3 contains 14 residues. The V gene end was trimmed by 3 bases and the J gene end by 4 bases; junction bases not matched to a gene: 5. The germline gives CDR1 KGHSH, CDR2 LQKENI. For the CDR3, the DNA is TGTGCCAGCTCACCCGACAGGGATACCTATGGCTACACCTTC. Translated: CASSPDRDTYGYTF.

The chain carries TRBV6-5 and TRBJ2-7; D perhaps matches TRBD1 (6 bases). The ends were cut back, 7 bases at V and 7 bases at J, with 17 bases in the middle. Germline loops: CDR1 MNHEY, CDR2 SVGAGI. The CDR3 runs 13 residues. CDR3 in DNA: TGTGCCAGCACCTCAAGGACAGTAGGGGAGCAGTACTTC. It specifies CASTSRTVGEQYF.

This rearrangement joins TRBV13 to TRBJ2-2; no definite D call. This CDR3 contains 15 residues. Trimming removed 5 bases from V and 4 bases from J, with 14 bases in between. Germline assignment: CDR1 PRHDT and CDR2 FYEKMQ (reference sequence). CDR3 in DNA: TGTGCCAGCAGCACAGCCCGGGCCGCCACCGGGGAGCTGTTTTTT. The encoded protein is CASSTARAATGELFF.

In nucleotides, the CDR3 is TGCAGCGGGGGCGGGCAGAACACCGGGGAGCTGTTTTTT. It specifies CSGGGQNTGELFF. The genes are TRBV29-1 and TRBJ2-2; the D gene could be TRBD1 or TRBD2 (5 bases each). This CDR3 region has 13 residues. V lost 7 bases, J lost 1 base, and 10 bases lay in between. Germline V gene sequence: CDR1 SQVTM, CDR2 ANQGSEA.

This clone came up once. The V call is TRBV28, the J call TRBJ1-5, with D perhaps TRBD1 (6 bases). The germline V gene has CDR1 MDHEN and CDR2 SYDVKM. There are 14 residues in the CDR3. With 7 bases removed from V and 6 bases from J, the gap between germline ends came to 16 bases. The CDR3 DNA is TGTGCCAGCATTCTATCACAGGGAGGTCAGCCCCAGCATTTT. This gives the protein CASILSQGGQPQHF.

CDR3 sequence reads: CASSEPRGRKAGKSDTQYF. CDR3 nucleotides: TGTGCCAGCAGTGAACCAAGGGGGCGGAAGGCAGGGAAGTCAGATACGCAGTATTTT. The rearrangement uses TRBV6-1 and TRBJ2-3, with 7 bases identical to TRBD1. There are 19 residues in the CDR3. V trimming: 2 bases; J trimming: 4 bases; junction bases outside the gene matches: 18. Germline CDR1 MNHNS, CDR2 SASEGT.

J is TRBJ2-7 and V is TRBV19, with TRBD2 matching over 7 bases. The ends lost 3 bases at V and 1 base at J; junction bases unmatched: 9. Germline V gives CDR1 LNHDA, CDR2 SQIVND (reference sequence). The CDR3 loop spans 16 amino acids. The CDR3 DNA reads as TGTGCCAGTAGTATTGGGGGATCGGGGGGTTCCTACGAGCAGTACTTC. It translates to CASSIGGSGGSYEQYF.

This clone appeared a single time. The V gene is TRBV11-3, the J gene TRBJ2-2, with D possibly being TRBD2 (5 bases). V lost 5 bases, J lost 7 bases, and 14 bases lay in between. There are 14 residues in the CDR3. The germline V gene encodes CDR1 SGHNT and CDR2 YENEEA. CDR3 loop: CASSPEGAFGELFF. The DNA of the CDR3 is TGTGCCAGCAGCCCCGAGGGAGCGTTCGGGGAGCTGTTTTTT.

This clone has a single count. The rearrangement joins TRBV19 to TRBJ2-7, with D perhaps TRBD1 (5 bases). Trimming left V 7 bases short and J 3 bases short, with 10 bases between. Germline CDR1 reads LNHDA; CDR2 reads SQIVND (reference sequence). The CDR3 covers 12 residues. The chain's CDR3 is CASTDTSYEQYF. CDR3 in DNA: TGTGCCAGTACGGACACCAGCTACGAGCAGTACTTC.

This clone was detected only once. The chain couples TRBV6-6 to TRBJ2-7, with D tentatively TRBD1 (6 bases). The CDR3 totals 16 residues. The V gene lost 0 bases and the J gene lost 5 bases, with 17 bases spanning the gap. CDR1 and CDR2 from the germline V gene are MNHNY and SVGAGI (reference sequence). The chain's CDR3 is CASSYSPGWTANEQYF. CDR3 in DNA: TGTGCCAGCAGTTACTCCCCAGGGTGGACAGCCAACGAGCAGTACTTC.

V gene TRBV7-9 combines with J gene TRBJ2-3; 9 bases agree with TRBD1. The V gene end was trimmed by 0 bases and the J gene end by 4 bases; junction bases not matched to a gene: 8. Germline values: CDR1 SEHNR, CDR2 FQNEAQ (reference sequence). The CDR3 spans 17 residues. In DNA, the CDR3 is TGTGCCAGCAGCTTAGCGCCGGGACAGGGAGTCGCAGATACGCAGTATTTT. It translates to CASSLAPGQGVADTQYF.

This clone has a handful of counts. The gene calls are TRBV9 and TRBJ1-2, with D possibly TRBD1 on 5 matching bases. There are 13 residues in the CDR3. V lost 7 bases and J 5 bases, leaving 15 bases between the germline ends. Germline V gene lookup returns CDR1 SGDLS and CDR2 YYNGEE. CDR3: CASGPSGLYGYTF. The CDR3 DNA follows: TGTGCCAGCGGCCCATCGGGGCTTTATGGCTACACCTTC.

The chain has TRBV28 and TRBJ2-5, with 7 positions matching TRBD1. Germline trimming cut 3 bases from V and 3 bases from J; bases unmatched to any gene: 1. This CDR3 has 13 residues. Germline CDR1 MDHEN, CDR2 SYDVKM. Here the CDR3 reads CASSLGTEETQYF. CDR3 in DNA: TGTGCCAGCAGTTTGGGGACAGAAGAGACCCAGTACTTC.

In DNA, the CDR3 is TGTGCCAGCAGTTTAAACAGGGTTCAGCCCCAGCATTTT. This codes for CASSLNRVQPQHF. The chain has TRBV27 and TRBJ1-5; D is possibly TRBD1 (6 bases). CDR1 is MNHEY and CDR2 is SMNVEV in the germline V gene (reference sequence). The V gene lost 2 bases and the J gene lost 6 bases, with 8 bases spanning the gap. CDR3 length equals 13 residues.

J is TRBJ2-3 and V is TRBV7-9; tentatively, D is TRBD1 (7 bases). From germline, CDR1 is SEHNR and CDR2 FQNEAQ (reference sequence). The CDR3 runs 14 residues. Trimming removed 7 bases at V and 8 bases at J, with 19 bases between. The CDR3, as DNA: TGTGCCAGCACCTCGCCGACAGGGACTGGTACGCAGTATTTT. It encodes CASTSPTGTGTQYF.

The V gene is TRBV7-8, the J gene TRBJ1-1; 7 bases agree with TRBD1. V was pared by 3 bases and J by 4 bases, with 5 bases of the junction left unmatched. Germline assignment: CDR1 SGHVS and CDR2 FQNEAQ. The CDR3 runs 14 residues. The CDR3 loop is CASSFGTASTEAFF. The CDR3 nucleotides read TGTGCCAGCAGCTTTGGGACAGCTAGCACTGAAGCTTTCTTT.

CDR3 bases: TGTGCCTGTCATCCTCAGGGATCCTATAATTCACCCCTCCACTTT. Amino acids: CACHPQGSYNSPLHF. V usage is TRBV30 and J usage is TRBJ1-6, with D possibly matching TRBD1 (5 bases). CDR3 size: 15 residues. Germline CDR1 is GTSNPN and CDR2 is SVGIG (reference sequence). V dropped 6 bases and J dropped 1 base, with 13 bases sitting between them.

The sample holds one count of this clone. Written as DNA, the CDR3 is TGTGCCAGCAGCTTGTCGAGGTCCAGGGGGGACTATGGCTACACCTTC. It specifies CASSLSRSRGDYGYTF. The chain recombines TRBV7-9 with TRBJ1-2; 7 bases align to TRBD1. V trimming: 3 bases; J trimming: 3 bases; junction bases outside the gene matches: 10. Germline loops: CDR1 SEHNR, CDR2 FQNEAQ (reference sequence). The CDR3 is made up of 16 amino acids.

The chain recombines TRBV15 with TRBJ1-2; weak D call: TRBD1 (5 bases). V shed 0 bases and J shed 2 bases, with 13 bases lying between them. The CDR3 is 16 residues long. Germline values: CDR1 LNHNV, CDR2 YYDKDF (reference sequence). The CDR3 protein is CATSRDGRGGNYGYTF. Written as DNA, the CDR3 is TGTGCCACCAGCAGAGATGGGAGGGGCGGGAACTATGGCTACACCTTC.

The V gene is TRBV29-1, the J gene TRBJ1-1; unclear D gene. This CDR3 contains 13 residues. The germline CDR1 and CDR2 sequences are SQVTM and ANQGSEA. The ends were cut back, 4 bases at V and 1 base at J, with 10 bases in the middle. CDR3 sequence: CSVGSTGNTEAFF. The CDR3 bases are TGCAGCGTTGGTTCAACGGGGAACACTGAAGCTTTCTTT.

In this sample, this clone turned up a few times. This CDR3 is CASSPLQNMNTEAFF. The CDR3 DNA reads as TGTGCCAGCTCACCACTGCAGAACATGAACACTGAAGCTTTCTTT. The rearrangement uses TRBV18 and TRBJ1-1; no firm D call. Trimming took off 1 base at V and 0 bases at J, with 9 bases between the two ends. CDR3 length: 15 residues. Germline CDR1 KGHSH, CDR2 LQKENI.

This clone was recorded once. The chain combines TRBV5-1 with TRBJ1-1, with D tentatively TRBD1 (5 bases). The CDR3 extends over 13 amino acids. V was pared by 5 bases and J by 1 base, with 9 bases between. Germline CDR1 SGHRS, CDR2 YFSETQ. The CDR3 region is CASRSGGNTEAFF. For the CDR3, the DNA is TGCGCCAGCAGGTCGGGGGGGAACACTGAAGCTTTCTTT.